Here is one T cell receptor beta chain with its context. This entry is derived from a study of control samples from healthy donors and cancer patients. The CDR3 contains 15 residues. Trimming took 3 bases from V and 2 from J; bases not matched to a gene: 2. Germline V lookup: CDR1 SGHRS, CDR2 YFSETQ. TCRdb's table, derived via immunoSEQ multiplex PCR, lists solely in-frame clones and lacks some. The sample contains tens of thousands of clones, about 79% of which appear only once. The gene calls are TRBV5-1 and TRBJ2-1, with TRBD1 identical over 10 bases. The TCR comes from a man between 60 and 75 years old with head and neck cancer. Material for sequencing was PBMCs. The CDR3 loop reads CASSYGQGAYNEQFF. The CDR3 DNA is TGCGCCAGCAGCTACGGACAGGGGGCCTACAATGAGCAGTTCTTC.